The 4 T cell receptor beta chains in this list originate from one sample, sequenced in a study of cytomegalovirus exposure and HLA in healthy donors. PCR was performed using 60 Vbeta and 13 Jbeta primers. Only in-frame clones appear in the TCRdb table, and some are missing; sequencing was by immunoSEQ multiplex PCR. The table lists 200,000 or so clones, around 83% of them singletons, with over 5% in the top ten. The sequencing sample was made of PBMCs. These TCRs come from a woman between 50 and 59 years old in good health and CMV-seropositive.

The J gene is TRBJ2-7, the V gene TRBV5-4, with 8 bases identical to TRBD1. There are 13 residues in the CDR3. Germline values: CDR1 SGHNT, CDR2 YYREEE (reference sequence). J gave up 5 bases and V 3 bases, and 4 bases lay outside the gene matches. CDR3: CASSYAGGNEQYF. CDR3 DNA: TGTGCCAGCAGCTACGCAGGGGGCAACGAGCAGTACTTC. The variable domain in full, with the rest retrieved from reference TRBV5-4 and TRBJ2-7, is ETGVTQSPTHLIKTRGQQVTLRCSSQSGHNTVSWYQQALGQGPQFIFQYYREEENGRGNFPPRFSGLQFPNYSSELNVNALELDDSALYLCASSYAGGNEQYFGPGTRLTVT.

This chain links TRBV15 with TRBJ2-7; TRBD2 is a possible D gene (5 bases). V lost 1 base to trimming and J lost 6 bases, with 19 bases between them. CDR1 is LNHNV and CDR2 is YYDKDF in the germline V gene (reference sequence). This CDR3 spans 16 amino acids. CDR3 amino acids: CATSRGGAPLLSEQYF. Here the CDR3 DNA reads TGTGCCACCAGCAGAGGGGGAGCGCCTTTATTGTCCGAGCAGTACTTC.

This clone was detected once. This same CDR3 is encoded by further DNA sequences in the sample. The chain has TRBV30 and TRBJ2-7; no definite D call. The CDR3 contains 11 residues. V lost 0 bases and J 3 bases, leaving 3 bases between the germline ends. Germline CDR1 and CDR2: GTSNPN and SVGIG (reference sequence). CDR3 DNA sequence: TGTGCCTGGAGTGTTCGCTACGAGCAGTACTTC. This encodes CAWSVRYEQYF.

The V and J genes are TRBV2 and TRBJ1-2; 8 positions match TRBD1. Trimming at V came to 10 bases and at J to 4 bases, leaving 8 bases not matched to a gene. Per germline, CDR1 SNHLY and CDR2 FYNNEI. The CDR3 is 13 residues long. CDR3 in DNA: TGTGCCACCGCAGGGACAGGTATCTATGGCTACACCTTC. Protein: CATAGTGIYGYTF.